These 6 T cell receptor beta chains were all obtained from the same sample, sequenced in a study of spatial heterogeneity in lung cancer. TCRdb recomputed calls from the 5' RACE reads with MiXCR, one row per CDR3 protein. The sample consists of about 22,000 distinct CDR3 sequences, about 4.9% of them appearing once. Time point in this sample: sample taken at primary tumor resection. No cells were sorted before sequencing. The whole RNA sequenced was extracted from tumor, nontumor lung or frozen PBMC. The specimen comprised PBMCs, sampled at surgery. The origin of the receptors is a male donor with early-stage non-small cell lung cancer.

This clonotype was counted many times. The chain carries TRBV7-8 and TRBJ1-1; 9 bases fit TRBD1. V was pared by 10 bases and J by 5 bases, with 11 bases of the junction left unmatched. Germline CDR1 SGHVS, CDR2 FQNEAQ. The CDR3 length is 14 residues. The DNA of the CDR3 is TGTGCCACCCACCCGGGACAGGGATTTACTGAAGCTTTCTTT. Translated: CATHPGQGFTEAFF.

This clonotype was recorded at least ten times. CDR3 residues: CASSLQGAEQYF. The CDR3 nucleotides are TGTGCCAGCAGTCTACAGGGGGCTGAGCAGTATTTT. The gene calls are TRBV7-8 and TRBJ2-3; the match to TRBD1 covers 9 bases. With V trimmed by 6 bases and J by 11 bases, 6 bases remained unmatched. The CDR3 loop spans 12 amino acids. Germline-derived CDR1 and CDR2 are SGHVS and FQNEAQ.

The sample holds many counts of this clonotype. The chain employs TRBV19 and TRBJ2-7; 7 bases line up with TRBD1. The CDR3 is 15 residues long. CDR1 is LNHDA and CDR2 is SQIVND in the germline V gene (reference sequence). The ends lost 8 bases at V and 3 bases at J; junction bases unmatched: 13. The CDR3 here is CASLEGQELYYEQYF. The CDR3 bases are TGTGCCAGTCTCGAAGGACAGGAATTATACTACGAGCAGTACTTC.

The chain links TRBV9 to TRBJ2-7, with D perhaps assigned TRBD1 or TRBD2 (5 bases each). Between the trimmed V and J ends, which lost 4 bases and 2 bases, there was a span of 13 bases. In germline, CDR1 is SGDLS, CDR2 YYNGEE. The length of the CDR3 is 14 residues. The CDR3 here is CASSFRDRPYEQYF. As DNA, the CDR3 is TGTGCCAGCAGCTTCCGGGACCGACCCTACGAGCAGTACTTC.

This clonotype counts as medium-sized. The chain uses TRBV5-1 and TRBJ1-5; 9 positions agree with TRBD1. The CDR3 consists of 16 residues. Germline values: CDR1 SGHRS, CDR2 YFSETQ. J lost 5 bases, V lost 0 bases, and 6 bases had no gene match. The CDR3 spells CASSLEPGQGHQPQHF. The CDR3, as DNA: TGCGCCAGCAGCTTGGAACCGGGACAGGGTCATCAGCCCCAGCATTTT. The full variable domain, rest sourced from reference TRBV5-1 and TRBJ1-5, is KAGVTQTPRYLIKTRGQQVTLSCSPISGHRSVSWYQQTPGQGLQFLFEYFSETQRNKGNFPGRFSGRQFSNSRSEMNVSTLELGDSALYLCASSLEPGQGHQPQHFGDGTRLSIL.

This clonotype appeared many times. V usage is TRBV9 and J usage is TRBJ2-5, with no clear D. Germline V gives CDR1 SGDLS, CDR2 YYNGEE. The CDR3 is made up of 11 amino acids. V was pared by 3 bases and J by 7 bases, with 7 bases between. The CDR3 sequence is CASSAETTQYF. The CDR3 region has the DNA TGTGCCAGCAGCGCTGAGACGACCCAGTACTTC.